Presented here are 29 T cell receptor beta chains from one specimen sequenced in a study of beta chain features in type 1 diabetes. The isolated RNA, all of it, was reverse transcribed, so expressed TCRB transcripts were what got sequenced. Profiling relied on immunoSEQ multiplex PCR, and the TCRdb table lists in-frame clones only, not all of them. This sample carries under 300,000 clones, over 20% of them seen once, and the ten largest clones take less than 0.03%. What these receptors recognize is not known. General study points: Moderate but significant shortening of TCRB CDR3s was recorded in all four CD4+ subsets from Type 1 diabetes patients.

Sequencing used naive CD4+ T cells from blood. The receptor set was obtained from a woman aged 40-49 years with type 1 diabetes.

V and J are TRBV25-1 and TRBJ2-7, with a weak D call TRBD1 (6 bases). This CDR3 is built from 15 residues. Germline V gene data show CDR1 as MGHDK and CDR2 as SYGVNS. V was shortened by 0 bases and J by 6 bases, with 15 bases between the two germline ends. The CDR3 DNA is TGTGCCAGCAGTGAATATTCTTTACAGGGTGGCGAGCAGTACTTC. It translates to CASSEYSLQGGEQYF.

The chain joins TRBV30 to TRBJ2-5; TRBD2 aligns across 8 bases. The CDR3 has 14 residues. In germline, CDR1 is GTSNPN, CDR2 SVGIG (reference sequence). V was pared by 3 bases and J by 4 bases, with 7 bases of the junction left unmatched. CDR3 nucleotides: TGTGCCTGGAGCGGGGGGGCCCTCCGAGAGACCCAGTACTTC. Translated, it gives CAWSGGALRETQYF.

This clone was detected only a few times. The chain combines TRBV4-2 with TRBJ2-1; TRBD1 might be the D (6 bases). V was cut by 0 bases and J by 2 bases, with 8 bases left in between. Germline values: CDR1 LGHNA, CDR2 YNFKEQ. The CDR3 is 15 residues long. The CDR3 DNA reads as TGTGCCAGCAGCCAAGATCAGGGGACCTACAATGAGCAGTTCTTC. Encoded protein: CASSQDQGTYNEQFF.

There are a few counts of this clone. The rearrangement links TRBV5-4 to TRBJ2-3; TRBD2 might be the D (5 bases). Germline CDR1 and CDR2: SGHNT and YYREEE (reference sequence). V lost 6 bases to trimming and J lost 4 bases, with 12 bases between them. The CDR3 contains 13 residues. CDR3 region: CASNRGEADTQYF. CDR3 coding DNA: TGTGCCAGCAACCGGGGAGAGGCAGATACGCAGTATTTT.

V usage is TRBV7-8 and J usage is TRBJ1-5; 8 bases agree with TRBD1. Germline CDR1 and CDR2: SGHVS and FQNEAQ. V trimming: 3 bases; J trimming: 5 bases; junction bases outside the gene matches: 9. This CDR3 is built from 16 residues. CDR3 region: CASSFQGADGYQPQHF. CDR3 coding DNA: TGTGCCAGCAGCTTTCAGGGGGCGGACGGTTATCAGCCCCAGCATTTT.

V gene TRBV2 combines with J gene TRBJ2-2; D is ambiguous. The V end lost 4 bases, the J end lost 6 bases, and 12 bases lay between the germline ends. This CDR3 has 14 residues. The germline CDR1 and CDR2 sequences are SNHLY and FYNNEI. This CDR3 reads CASSGRSIPGELFF. The CDR3, as DNA: TGTGCCAGCAGTGGACGGAGTATCCCCGGGGAGCTGTTTTTT.

The chain carries TRBV2 and TRBJ2-2, with 8 bases matching TRBD1. V lost 6 bases to trimming and J lost 7 bases; unmatched junction nucleotides: 7. The CDR3 contains 14 residues. Germline V CDR1 and CDR2: SNHLY, FYNNEI. CDR3 sequence reads: CASRVTGEVGELFF. CDR3 nucleotide sequence: TGTGCCAGCAGGGTGACAGGGGAGGTCGGGGAGCTGTTTTTT.

The V gene is TRBV25-1, the J gene TRBJ2-1, with a tentative D call TRBD2 (6 bases). Germline V gene lookup returns CDR1 MGHDK and CDR2 SYGVNS. The CDR3 covers 15 residues. V dropped 4 bases and J dropped 2 bases, with 12 bases sitting between them. CDR3 loop: CASSGAGGAYNEQFF. In DNA, the CDR3 is TGTGCCAGCAGTGGAGCGGGCGGGGCCTACAATGAGCAGTTCTTC.

This clone was observed a handful of times. The chain has TRBV5-4 and TRBJ1-4, with TRBD1 matching 9 bases. Looked up from germline, CDR1 is SGHNT and CDR2 is YYREEE (reference sequence). J lost 0 bases, V lost 4 bases, and 7 bases had no gene match. The CDR3 extends over 17 amino acids. Written as DNA, the CDR3 is TGTGCCAGCAGCATTCGGACAGGGGATGCAACTAATGAAAAACTGTTTTTT. Amino acids: CASSIRTGDATNEKLFF. The full variable domain, rest sourced from reference TRBV5-4 and TRBJ1-4, is ETGVTQSPTHLIKTRGQQVTLRCSSQSGHNTVSWYQQALGQGPQFIFQYYREEENGRGNFPPRFSGLQFPNYSSELNVNALELDDSALYLCASSIRTGDATNEKLFFGSGTQLSVL.

CDR3 region: CASSPPTDSYGYTF. Written as DNA, the CDR3 is TGTGCCAGCTCACCACCTACGGACAGCTATGGCTACACCTTC. The chain recombines TRBV18 with TRBJ1-2; possibly TRBD1 for D (6 bases). V lost 0 bases to trimming and J lost 4 bases, with 9 bases between them. This CDR3 is 14 amino acids long. Per the germline V gene, CDR1 is KGHSH and CDR2 is LQKENI.

This clone has a handful of counts. This chain joins TRBV9 and TRBJ2-3; no definite D call. Germline values: CDR1 SGDLS, CDR2 YYNGEE. CDR3 length: 14 amino acids. Trimming stripped 4 bases from V and 3 bases from J, with 12 bases between. CDR3: CASSPYLETDTQYF. Here the CDR3 DNA reads TGTGCCAGCAGCCCTTACTTAGAGACAGATACGCAGTATTTT.

The chain uses TRBV30 and TRBJ1-2; D unresolved. The V end was cut by 0 bases, the J end by 4 bases, with 6 bases between. Germline values: CDR1 GTSNPN, CDR2 SVGIG (reference sequence). This CDR3 contains 12 residues. The CDR3 nucleotides are TGTGCCTGGAGTGTCGGGGTCTATGGCTACACCTTC. It translates to CAWSVGVYGYTF.

This clone was seen a handful of times. V gene TRBV14 combines with J gene TRBJ2-5, with 15 nucleotides matching TRBD2. Germline CDR1 is SGHDN and CDR2 is FVKESK. The CDR3 sequence is 16 residues long. Trimming cost V 4 bases and J 4 bases; bases outside gene matches: 4. CDR3 sequence: CASSPGLAGGGETQYF. The CDR3, as DNA: TGTGCCAGCAGCCCGGGACTAGCGGGAGGAGGAGAGACCCAGTACTTC.

The rearrangement uses TRBV15 and TRBJ1-1; the D is unclear. Germline V gene data show CDR1 as LNHNV and CDR2 as YYDKDF (reference sequence). The CDR3 loop spans 15 amino acids. V lost 1 base and J 4 bases, leaving 13 bases between the germline ends. This CDR3 reads CATSRVATEATEAFF. The CDR3 coding sequence is TGTGCCACCAGCAGAGTCGCCACCGAGGCCACTGAAGCTTTCTTT.

The CDR3 spells CAISEGRDRGVEQYF. CDR3 sequence (DNA): TGTGCCATCAGTGAGGGCCGGGACAGGGGTGTGGAGCAGTACTTC. V and J are TRBV10-3 and TRBJ2-7; 10 bases are a match to TRBD1. After removal of 2 bases from V and 7 bases from J, the junction contained 8 bases not matched to a gene. Germline loops: CDR1 ENHRY, CDR2 SYGVKD. The length of the CDR3 is 15 residues.

CDR3 region: CASSRIQGYTEAFF. The CDR3, as DNA: TGTGCCAGCAGCAGGATACAGGGTTACACTGAAGCTTTCTTT. This sequence joins TRBV7-9 and TRBJ1-1; a weak D match, TRBD1 (6 bases). The V end lost 5 bases, the J end lost 3 bases, and 13 bases lay between the germline ends. The germline V gene has CDR1 SEHNR and CDR2 FQNEAQ (reference sequence). The CDR3 length is 14 residues.

This clone showed up just a few times. V usage is TRBV18 and J usage is TRBJ1-6, with TRBD1 as a possible D gene (5 bases). From germline, CDR1 is KGHSH and CDR2 LQKENI. V was trimmed by 3 bases and J by 9 bases, leaving 18 bases between them. The CDR3 runs to 16 residues. CDR3 DNA sequence: TGTGCCAGCTCACCGACAATAGGGGAGGCCACTTCACCCCTCCACTTT. Translated, it gives CASSPTIGEATSPLHF.

This clone has just a few counts. The chain combines TRBV29-1 with TRBJ2-7, with D unresolved. Trimming removed 8 bases at V and 2 bases at J, with 16 bases between. Per the germline V gene, CDR1 is SQVTM and CDR2 is ANQGSEA. This CDR3 spans 13 amino acids. CDR3 DNA: TGCAGCTTCCGCTCACATTCCCCCTACGAGCAGTACTTC. Translating gives CSFRSHSPYEQYF.

The chain recombines TRBV9 with TRBJ2-2, with TRBD1 matching over 7 bases. The germline CDR1 and CDR2 sequences are SGDLS and YYNGEE. This CDR3 has 15 amino acids. Trimming cost V 2 bases and J 4 bases; bases outside gene matches: 5. Written as DNA, the CDR3 is TGTGCCAGCAGCGTCCTGGGACAGCTCACCGGGGAGCTGTTTTTT. Translation: CASSVLGQLTGELFF.

This clone has only a few counts. The rearrangement uses TRBV9 and TRBJ2-1, with D tentatively TRBD2 (5 bases). From germline, CDR1 is SGDLS and CDR2 YYNGEE. Trimming removed 4 bases from V and 2 bases from J, with 13 bases in between. The CDR3 length is 15 residues. CDR3: CASSPDSRAYNEQFF. In nucleotides, the CDR3 is TGTGCCAGCAGCCCGGACTCTAGGGCCTACAATGAGCAGTTCTTC.

This clone appeared a few times. The genes are TRBV27 and TRBJ2-7, with D tentatively TRBD1 (5 bases). CDR1 is MNHEY, CDR2 SMNVEV, per germline (reference sequence). V lost 5 bases, J lost 3 bases, and 14 bases lay in between. This CDR3 has 14 amino acids. The CDR3 nucleotides are TGTGCCAGCAGTCCGTTGACAGAAAGCTACGAGCAGTACTTC. It specifies CASSPLTESYEQYF.

V and J are TRBV5-1 and TRBJ2-7; D uncertain. In germline, CDR1 is SGHRS, CDR2 YFSETQ. Trimming removed 0 bases at V and 4 bases at J, with 8 bases between. This CDR3 region has 13 residues. This CDR3 is CASSLAERYEQYF. CDR3 DNA: TGCGCCAGCAGCTTGGCTGAGCGATACGAGCAGTACTTC.

The chain employs TRBV4-3 and TRBJ2-5, with D perhaps TRBD1 (5 bases). The V end was cut by 0 bases, the J end by 3 bases, with 8 bases between. Per germline, CDR1 LGHNA and CDR2 YSLEER. The CDR3 is made up of 14 amino acids. The CDR3 here is CASSQDQGEETQYF. The DNA for the CDR3 is TGCGCCAGCAGCCAAGATCAAGGGGAAGAGACCCAGTACTTC.

This clone turned up a few times. The chain has TRBV9 and TRBJ2-2; D remains ambiguous. Germline V gives CDR1 SGDLS, CDR2 YYNGEE. V lost 2 bases and J lost 8, with 7 bases in between. The CDR3 consists of 12 residues. The CDR3 nucleotides read TGTGCCAGCAGCGTTTCTAGGGGGGAGCTGTTTTTT. Its translation is CASSVSRGELFF.

The chain couples TRBV4-1 to TRBJ1-2; no firm D call. This CDR3 has 15 amino acids. V lost 5 bases, J lost 2 bases, and 15 bases lay in between. Germline CDR1 reads MGHRA; CDR2 reads YSYEKL. The CDR3 loop is CASSSQLIPNYGYTF. CDR3 DNA: TGCGCCAGCAGCTCACAGCTGATACCGAACTATGGCTACACCTTC.

The chain recombines TRBV7-6 with TRBJ2-1; 11 bases fit TRBD2. CDR3 length equals 17 residues. V dropped 3 bases and J dropped 5; count of bases not matched to a gene: 9. The germline V gene encodes CDR1 SGHVS and CDR2 FNYEAQ. The CDR3 DNA is TGTGCCAGCAGCTTCTCATTGGGGACTAGCGGCAACAATGAGCAGTTCTTC. This sequence encodes CASSFSLGTSGNNEQFF.

This chain joins TRBV4-3 and TRBJ1-1, with 7 nucleotides matching TRBD1. The CDR3 runs to 14 residues. Germline CDR1 is LGHNA and CDR2 is YSLEER. Germline trimming cut 4 bases from V and 7 bases from J; bases unmatched to any gene: 9. CDR3 protein: CASSRIGTAGEAFF. The CDR3 DNA reads TGCGCCAGCAGCCGAATCGGGACAGCGGGTGAAGCTTTCTTT.

The CDR3 here is CSGRAPGIETQYF. The CDR3 nucleotides are TGCAGCGGGCGGGCCCCCGGGATTGAGACCCAGTACTTC. The V gene is TRBV29-1, the J gene TRBJ2-5; D perhaps matches TRBD2 (5 bases). Per the germline V gene, CDR1 is SQVTM and CDR2 is ANQGSEA. The CDR3 contains 13 residues. The ends were cut back, 7 bases at V and 5 bases at J, with 17 bases in the middle.

This clone has a handful of counts. The J gene is TRBJ1-1, the V gene TRBV18; D remains unclear. V gave up 6 bases and J gave up 6 bases, with 20 bases separating them. CDR3 length: 15 amino acids. Germline CDR1 KGHSH, CDR2 LQKENI. CDR3 protein: CASSPRTLGRAEAFF. In DNA form, the CDR3 reads TGTGCCAGCTCTCCCAGGACCTTAGGGAGGGCTGAAGCTTTCTTT. The full variable domain, in which reference TRBV18 and TRBJ1-1 provide the parts outside the CDR3, is NAGVMQNPRHLVRRRGQEARLRCSPMKGHSHVYWYRQLPEEGLKFMVYLQKENIIDESGMPKERFSAEFPKEGPSILRIQQVVRGDSAAYFCASSPRTLGRAEAFFGQGTRLTVV.